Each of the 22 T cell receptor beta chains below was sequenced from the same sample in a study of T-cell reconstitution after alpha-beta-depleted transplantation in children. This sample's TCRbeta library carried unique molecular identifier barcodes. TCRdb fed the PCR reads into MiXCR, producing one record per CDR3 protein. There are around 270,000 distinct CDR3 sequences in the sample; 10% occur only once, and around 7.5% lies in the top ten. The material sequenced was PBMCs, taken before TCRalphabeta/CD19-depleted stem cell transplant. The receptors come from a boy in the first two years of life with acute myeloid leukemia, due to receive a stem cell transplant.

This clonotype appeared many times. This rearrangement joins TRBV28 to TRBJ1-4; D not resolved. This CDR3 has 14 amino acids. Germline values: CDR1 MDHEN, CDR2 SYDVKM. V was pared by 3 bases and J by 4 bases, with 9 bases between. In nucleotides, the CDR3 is TGTGCCAGCAGTTTTTGGCTCGGTAATGAAAAACTGTTTTTT. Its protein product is CASSFWLGNEKLFF.

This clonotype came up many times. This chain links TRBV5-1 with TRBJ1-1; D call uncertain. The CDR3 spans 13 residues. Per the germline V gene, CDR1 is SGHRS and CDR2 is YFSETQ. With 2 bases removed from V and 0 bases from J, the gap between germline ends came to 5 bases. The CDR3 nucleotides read TGCGCCAGCAGCTTTGCGGTGAACACTGAAGCTTTCTTT. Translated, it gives CASSFAVNTEAFF.

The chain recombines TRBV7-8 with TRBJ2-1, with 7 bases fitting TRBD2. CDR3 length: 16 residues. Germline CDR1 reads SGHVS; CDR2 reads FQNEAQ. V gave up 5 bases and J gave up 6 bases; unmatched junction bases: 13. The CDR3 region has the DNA TGTGCCAGCAGCCCCTGGTTGGCTAGCGGTGTCAATGAGCAGTTCTTC. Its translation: CASSPWLASGVNEQFF.

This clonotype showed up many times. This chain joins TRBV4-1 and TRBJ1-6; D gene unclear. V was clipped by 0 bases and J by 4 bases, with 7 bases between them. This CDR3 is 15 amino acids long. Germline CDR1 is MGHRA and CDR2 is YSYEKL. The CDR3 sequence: CASSQDRRYNSPLHF. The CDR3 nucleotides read TGCGCCAGCAGCCAAGATCGGCGGTATAATTCACCCCTCCACTTT.

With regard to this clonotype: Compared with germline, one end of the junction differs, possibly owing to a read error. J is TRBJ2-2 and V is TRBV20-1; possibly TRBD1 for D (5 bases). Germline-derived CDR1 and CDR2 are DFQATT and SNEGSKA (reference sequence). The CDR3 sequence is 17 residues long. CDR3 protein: CCARDESPGQDTGELFF. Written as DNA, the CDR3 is TGCTGTGCTAGAGATGAATCCCCAGGGCAGGACACCGGGGAGCTGTTTTTT.

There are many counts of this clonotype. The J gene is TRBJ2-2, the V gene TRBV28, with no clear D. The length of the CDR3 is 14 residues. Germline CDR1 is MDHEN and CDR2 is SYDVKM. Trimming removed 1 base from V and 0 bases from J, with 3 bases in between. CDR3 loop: CASSLFPNTGELFF. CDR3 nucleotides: TGTGCCAGCAGTTTATTCCCGAACACCGGGGAGCTGTTTTTT.

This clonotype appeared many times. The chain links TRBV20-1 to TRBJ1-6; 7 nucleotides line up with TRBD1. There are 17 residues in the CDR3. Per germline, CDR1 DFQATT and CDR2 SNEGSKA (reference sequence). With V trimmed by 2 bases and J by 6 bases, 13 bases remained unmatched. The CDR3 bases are TGCAGTGCTAGACGGGACGTACACAGGGGAACTAATTCACCCCTCCACTTT. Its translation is CSARRDVHRGTNSPLHF.

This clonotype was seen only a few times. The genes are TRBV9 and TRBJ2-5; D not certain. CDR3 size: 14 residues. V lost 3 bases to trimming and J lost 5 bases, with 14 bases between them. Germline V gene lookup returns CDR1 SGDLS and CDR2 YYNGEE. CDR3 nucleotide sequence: TGTGCCAGCAGCGCCGGTCCTCTGCAGGAGACCCAGTACTTC. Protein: CASSAGPLQETQYF.

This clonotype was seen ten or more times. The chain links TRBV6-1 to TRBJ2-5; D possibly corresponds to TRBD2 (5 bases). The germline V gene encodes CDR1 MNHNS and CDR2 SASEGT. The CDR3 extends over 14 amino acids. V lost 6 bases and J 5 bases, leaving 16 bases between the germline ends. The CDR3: CASSPLGVGETQYF. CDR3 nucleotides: TGTGCCAGCAGCCCGCTCGGGGTCGGGGAGACCCAGTACTTC.

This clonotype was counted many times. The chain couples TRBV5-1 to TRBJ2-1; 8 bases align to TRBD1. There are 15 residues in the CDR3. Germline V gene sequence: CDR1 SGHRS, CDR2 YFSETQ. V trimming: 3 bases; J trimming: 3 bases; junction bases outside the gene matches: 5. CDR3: CASSWRGQGYNEQFF. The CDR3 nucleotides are TGCGCCAGCAGCTGGCGAGGACAGGGCTACAATGAGCAGTTCTTC.

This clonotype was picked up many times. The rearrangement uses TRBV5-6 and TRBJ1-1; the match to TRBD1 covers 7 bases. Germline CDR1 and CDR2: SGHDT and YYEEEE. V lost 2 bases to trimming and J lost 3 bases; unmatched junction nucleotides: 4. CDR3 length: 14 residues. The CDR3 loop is CASSLQGRDTEAFF. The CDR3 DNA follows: TGTGCCAGCAGCTTACAGGGGAGGGACACTGAAGCTTTCTTT.

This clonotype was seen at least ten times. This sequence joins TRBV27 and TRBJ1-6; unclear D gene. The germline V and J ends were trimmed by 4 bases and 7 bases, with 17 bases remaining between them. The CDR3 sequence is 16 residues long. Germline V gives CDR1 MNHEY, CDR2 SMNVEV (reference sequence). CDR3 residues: CASSSPVLVYNSPLHF. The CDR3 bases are TGTGCCAGCAGTTCCCCGGTATTGGTATACAATTCACCCCTCCACTTT.

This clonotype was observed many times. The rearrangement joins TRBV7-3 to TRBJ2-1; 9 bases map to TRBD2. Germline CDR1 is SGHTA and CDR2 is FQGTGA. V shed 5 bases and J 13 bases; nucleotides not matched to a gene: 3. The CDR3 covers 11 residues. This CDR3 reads CASSNSGSQFF. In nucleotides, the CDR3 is TGTGCCAGCAGCAATAGCGGGAGTCAGTTCTTC.

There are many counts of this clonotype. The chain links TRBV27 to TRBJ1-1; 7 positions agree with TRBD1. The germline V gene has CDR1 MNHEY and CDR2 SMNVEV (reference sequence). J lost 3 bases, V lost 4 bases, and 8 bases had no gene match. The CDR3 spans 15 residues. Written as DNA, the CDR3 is TGTGCCAGCAGTTCTAGGACAGGATGGGACACTGAAGCTTTCTTT. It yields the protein CASSSRTGWDTEAFF.

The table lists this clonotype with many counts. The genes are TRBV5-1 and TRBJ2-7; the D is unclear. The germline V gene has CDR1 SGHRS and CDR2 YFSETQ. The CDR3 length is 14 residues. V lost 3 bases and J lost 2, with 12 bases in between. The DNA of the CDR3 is TGCGCCAGCAGCTATGGTGGGTCCGCCTACGAGCAGTACTTC. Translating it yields CASSYGGSAYEQYF.

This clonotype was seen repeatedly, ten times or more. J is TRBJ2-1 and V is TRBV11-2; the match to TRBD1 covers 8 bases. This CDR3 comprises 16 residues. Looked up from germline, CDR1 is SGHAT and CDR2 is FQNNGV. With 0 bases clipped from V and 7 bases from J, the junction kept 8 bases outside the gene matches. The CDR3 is CASSLESGGSLNEQFF. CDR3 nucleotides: TGTGCCAGCAGCTTAGAATCAGGGGGCAGTTTGAATGAGCAGTTCTTC.

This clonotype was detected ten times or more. The CDR3 DNA reads as TGCAGTGCTAGAGATAGTAGTCCCTCCTACAATGAGCAGTTCTTC. Translating it yields CSARDSSPSYNEQFF. V gene TRBV20-1 combines with J gene TRBJ2-1; D is ambiguous. The CDR3 totals 15 residues. V was clipped by 0 bases and J by 0 bases, with 9 bases between them. Germline assignment: CDR1 DFQATT and CDR2 SNEGSKA (reference sequence).

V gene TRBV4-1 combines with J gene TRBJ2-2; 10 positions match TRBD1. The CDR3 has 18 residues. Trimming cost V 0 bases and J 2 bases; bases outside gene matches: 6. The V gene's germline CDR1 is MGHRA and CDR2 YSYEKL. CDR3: CASSQDLWTGGNTGELFF. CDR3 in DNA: TGCGCCAGCAGCCAAGATCTTTGGACAGGGGGTAACACCGGGGAGCTGTTTTTT.

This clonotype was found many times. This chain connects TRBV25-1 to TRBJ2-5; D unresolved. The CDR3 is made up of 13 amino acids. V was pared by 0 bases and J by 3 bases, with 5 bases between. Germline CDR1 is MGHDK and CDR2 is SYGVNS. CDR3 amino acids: CASSEYWEETQYF. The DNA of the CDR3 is TGTGCCAGCAGTGAATATTGGGAAGAGACCCAGTACTTC.

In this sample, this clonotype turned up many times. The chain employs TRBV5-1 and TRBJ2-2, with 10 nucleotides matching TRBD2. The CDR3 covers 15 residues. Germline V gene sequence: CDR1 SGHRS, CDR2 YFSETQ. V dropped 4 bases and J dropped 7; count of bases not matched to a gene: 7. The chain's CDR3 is CASSQREGLIGELFF. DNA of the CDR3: TGCGCCAGCAGCCAGCGGGAGGGCCTCATCGGGGAGCTGTTTTTT. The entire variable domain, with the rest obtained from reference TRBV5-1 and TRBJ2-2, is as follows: KAGVTQTPRYLIKTRGQQVTLSCSPISGHRSVSWYQQTPGQGLQFLFEYFSETQRNKGNFPGRFSGRQFSNSRSEMNVSTLELGDSALYLCASSQREGLIGELFFGEGSRLTVL.

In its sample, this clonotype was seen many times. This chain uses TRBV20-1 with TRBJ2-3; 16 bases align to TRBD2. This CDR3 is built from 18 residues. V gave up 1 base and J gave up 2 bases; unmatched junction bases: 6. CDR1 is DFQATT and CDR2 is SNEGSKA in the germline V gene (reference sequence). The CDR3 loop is CSARGGTSGRGFTDTQYF. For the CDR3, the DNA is TGCAGTGCTAGAGGAGGGACTAGCGGGAGGGGTTTCACAGATACGCAGTATTTT.

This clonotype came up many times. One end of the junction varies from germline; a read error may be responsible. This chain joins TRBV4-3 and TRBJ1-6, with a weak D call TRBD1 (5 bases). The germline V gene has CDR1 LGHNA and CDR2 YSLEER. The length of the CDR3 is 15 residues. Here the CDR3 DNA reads TGCGCCAGCAGCCAAGAAGGGGACTTTTTTTCAGCCCTCCACTTT. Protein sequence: CASSQEGDFFSALHF.